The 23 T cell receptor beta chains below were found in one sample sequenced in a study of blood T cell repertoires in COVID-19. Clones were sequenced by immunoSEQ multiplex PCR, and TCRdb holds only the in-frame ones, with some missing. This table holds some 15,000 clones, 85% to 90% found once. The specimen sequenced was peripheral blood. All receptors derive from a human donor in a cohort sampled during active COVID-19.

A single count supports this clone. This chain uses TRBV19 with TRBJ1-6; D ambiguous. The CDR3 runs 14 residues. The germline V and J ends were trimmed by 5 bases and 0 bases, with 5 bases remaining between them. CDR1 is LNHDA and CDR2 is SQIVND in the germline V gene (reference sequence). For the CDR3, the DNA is TGTGCCAGTAGTGTGAGCTCCTATAATTCACCCCTCCACTTT. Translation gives CASSVSSYNSPLHF.

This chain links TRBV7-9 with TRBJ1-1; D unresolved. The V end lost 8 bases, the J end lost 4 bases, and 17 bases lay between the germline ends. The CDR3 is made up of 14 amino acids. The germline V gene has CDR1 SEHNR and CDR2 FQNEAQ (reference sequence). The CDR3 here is CASVRGTRGTEAFF. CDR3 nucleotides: TGTGCCAGCGTGCGGGGAACACGCGGCACTGAAGCTTTCTTT.

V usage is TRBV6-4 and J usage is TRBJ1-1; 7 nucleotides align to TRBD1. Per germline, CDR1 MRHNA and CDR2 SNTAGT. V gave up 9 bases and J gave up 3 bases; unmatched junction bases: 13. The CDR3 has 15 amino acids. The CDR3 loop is CARAPGQPGYTEAFF. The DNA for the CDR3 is TGTGCCAGGGCACCGGGACAGCCCGGCTACACTGAAGCTTTCTTT.

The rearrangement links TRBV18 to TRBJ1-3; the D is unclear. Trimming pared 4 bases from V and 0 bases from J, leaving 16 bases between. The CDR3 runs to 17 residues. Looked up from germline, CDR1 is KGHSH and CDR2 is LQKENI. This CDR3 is CASSLNHPGASGNTIYF. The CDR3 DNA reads TGTGCCAGCTCACTAAACCACCCAGGCGCCTCTGGAAACACCATATATTTT.

CDR3 amino acids: CASSLEGDYGYTF. The CDR3, as DNA: TGTGCCAGCAGCTTGGAGGGGGACTATGGCTACACCTTC. The genes are TRBV5-8 and TRBJ1-2; D possibly corresponds to TRBD1 (6 bases). CDR3 length: 13 residues. Trimming shortened V by 0 bases and J by 3 bases, and 6 bases separated the two germline ends. From germline, CDR1 is SGHTS and CDR2 YDEGEE.

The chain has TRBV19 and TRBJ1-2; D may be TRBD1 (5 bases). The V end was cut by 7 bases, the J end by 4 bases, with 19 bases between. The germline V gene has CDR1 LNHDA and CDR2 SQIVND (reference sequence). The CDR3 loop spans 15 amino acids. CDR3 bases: TGTGCCAGTAAAAGCGCGGAGGGGAAAAGCTATGGCTACACCTTC. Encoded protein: CASKSAEGKSYGYTF.

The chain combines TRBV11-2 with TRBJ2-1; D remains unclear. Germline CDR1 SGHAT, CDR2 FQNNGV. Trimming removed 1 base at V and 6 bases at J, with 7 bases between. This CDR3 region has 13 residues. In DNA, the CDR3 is TGTGCCAGCAGCTTAGTTAGAGGCAATGAGCAGTTCTTC. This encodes CASSLVRGNEQFF.

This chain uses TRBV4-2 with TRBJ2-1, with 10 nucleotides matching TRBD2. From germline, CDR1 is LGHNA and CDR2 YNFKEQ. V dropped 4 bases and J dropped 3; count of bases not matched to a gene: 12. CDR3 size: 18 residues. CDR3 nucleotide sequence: TGTGCCAGCAGCCCGATCGGTGGTAGCGGGGGGCTCTACAATGAGCAGTTCTTC. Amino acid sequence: CASSPIGGSGGLYNEQFF.

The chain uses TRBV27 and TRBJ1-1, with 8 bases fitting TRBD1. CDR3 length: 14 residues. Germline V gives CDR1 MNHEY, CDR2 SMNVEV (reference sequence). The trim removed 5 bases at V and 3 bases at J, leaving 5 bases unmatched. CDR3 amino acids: CASSPGTGYTEAFF. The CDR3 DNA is TGTGCCAGCAGTCCCGGGACAGGTTACACTGAAGCTTTCTTT.

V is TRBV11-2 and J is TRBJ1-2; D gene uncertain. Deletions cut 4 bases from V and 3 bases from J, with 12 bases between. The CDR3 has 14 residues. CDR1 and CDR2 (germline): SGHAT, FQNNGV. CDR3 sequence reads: CASSSLSSYYGYTF. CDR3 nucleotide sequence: TGTGCCAGCAGCTCCCTTTCTTCTTACTATGGCTACACCTTC.

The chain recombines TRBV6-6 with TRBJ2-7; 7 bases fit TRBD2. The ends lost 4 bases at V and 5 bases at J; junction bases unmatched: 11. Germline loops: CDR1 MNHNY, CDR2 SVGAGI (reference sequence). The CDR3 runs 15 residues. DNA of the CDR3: TGTGCCAGCAGTTCCTCCGCGGGGGTCCCGGACGAGCAGTACTTC. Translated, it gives CASSSSAGVPDEQYF.

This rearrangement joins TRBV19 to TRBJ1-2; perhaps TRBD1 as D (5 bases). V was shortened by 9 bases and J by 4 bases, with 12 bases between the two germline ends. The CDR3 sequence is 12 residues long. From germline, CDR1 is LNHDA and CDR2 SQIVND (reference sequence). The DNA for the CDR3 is TGTGCCAGCGGGTCCGGGGGCTATGGCTACACCTTC. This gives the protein CASGSGGYGYTF.

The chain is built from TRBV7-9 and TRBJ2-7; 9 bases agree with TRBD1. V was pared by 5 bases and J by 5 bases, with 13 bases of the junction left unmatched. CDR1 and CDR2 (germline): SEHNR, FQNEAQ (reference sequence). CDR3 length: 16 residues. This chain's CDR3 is CASSNLTGGARDEQYF. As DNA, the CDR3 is TGTGCCAGCAGCAACCTCACAGGGGGCGCAAGGGACGAGCAGTACTTC. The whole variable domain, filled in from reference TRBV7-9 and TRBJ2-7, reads DTGVSQNPRHKITKRGQNVTFRCDPISEHNRLYWYRQTLGQGPEFLTYFQNEAQLEKSRLLSDRFSAERPKGSFSTLEIQRTEQGDSAMYLCASSNLTGGARDEQYFGPGTRLTVT.

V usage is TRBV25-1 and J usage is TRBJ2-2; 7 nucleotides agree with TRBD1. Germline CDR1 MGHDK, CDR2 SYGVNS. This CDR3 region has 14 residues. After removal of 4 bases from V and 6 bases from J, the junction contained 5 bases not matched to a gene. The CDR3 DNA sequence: TGTGCCAGCAGTGCTGGGACAGTTCCCGGGGAGCTGTTTTTT. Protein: CASSAGTVPGELFF.

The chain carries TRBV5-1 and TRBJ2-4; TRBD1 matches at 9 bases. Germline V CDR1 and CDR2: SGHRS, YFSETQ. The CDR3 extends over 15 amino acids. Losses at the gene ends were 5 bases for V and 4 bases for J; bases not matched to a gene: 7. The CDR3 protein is CASRPPGTGKNIQYF. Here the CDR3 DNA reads TGCGCCAGCAGGCCGCCCGGGACAGGGAAAAACATTCAGTACTTC.

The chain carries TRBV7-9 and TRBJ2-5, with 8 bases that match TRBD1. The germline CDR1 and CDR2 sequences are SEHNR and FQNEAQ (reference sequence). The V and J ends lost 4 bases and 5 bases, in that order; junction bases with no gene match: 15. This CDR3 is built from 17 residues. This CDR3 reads CASSSRTGQVYQETQYF. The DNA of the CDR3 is TGTGCCAGCAGCTCCAGGACAGGGCAAGTCTATCAGGAGACCCAGTACTTC.

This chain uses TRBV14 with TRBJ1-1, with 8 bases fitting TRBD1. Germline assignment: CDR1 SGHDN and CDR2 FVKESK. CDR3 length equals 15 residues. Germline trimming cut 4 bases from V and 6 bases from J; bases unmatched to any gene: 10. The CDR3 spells CASSPLDRASAEAFF. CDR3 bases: TGTGCCAGCAGCCCTTTGGACAGGGCCTCGGCTGAAGCTTTCTTT.

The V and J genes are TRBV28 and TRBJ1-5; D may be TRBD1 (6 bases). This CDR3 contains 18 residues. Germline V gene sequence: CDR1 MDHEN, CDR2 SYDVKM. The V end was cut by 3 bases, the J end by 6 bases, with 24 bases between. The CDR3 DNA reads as TGTGCCAGCAGTTTCCCTCACCTCTCCCAGGGGAATGGTCAGCCCCAGCATTTT. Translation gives CASSFPHLSQGNGQPQHF.

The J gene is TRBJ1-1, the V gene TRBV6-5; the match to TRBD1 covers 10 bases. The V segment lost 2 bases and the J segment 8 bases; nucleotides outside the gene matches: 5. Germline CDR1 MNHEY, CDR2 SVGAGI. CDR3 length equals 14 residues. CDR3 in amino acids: CASSYGTGATEAFF. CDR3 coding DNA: TGTGCCAGCAGTTACGGGACAGGGGCCACCGAAGCTTTCTTT.

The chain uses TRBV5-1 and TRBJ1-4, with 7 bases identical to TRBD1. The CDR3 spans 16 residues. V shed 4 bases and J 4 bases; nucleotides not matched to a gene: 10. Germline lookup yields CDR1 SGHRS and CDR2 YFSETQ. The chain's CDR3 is CASSVSPTGHNEKLFF. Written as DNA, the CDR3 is TGCGCCAGCAGCGTGAGCCCGACAGGGCATAATGAAAAACTGTTTTTT.

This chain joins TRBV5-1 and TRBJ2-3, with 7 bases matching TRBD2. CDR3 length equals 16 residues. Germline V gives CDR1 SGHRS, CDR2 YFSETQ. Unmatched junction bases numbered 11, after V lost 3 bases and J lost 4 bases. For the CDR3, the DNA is TGCGCCAGCAGCTCCAACCAAGGACTAGGGGCAGATACGCAGTATTTT. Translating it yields CASSSNQGLGADTQYF.

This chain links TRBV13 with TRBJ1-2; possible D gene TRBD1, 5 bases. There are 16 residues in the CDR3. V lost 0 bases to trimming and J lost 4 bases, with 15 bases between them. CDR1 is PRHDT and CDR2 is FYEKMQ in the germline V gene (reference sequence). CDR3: CASSLGAGRDGYGYTF. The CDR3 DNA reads TGTGCCAGCAGCTTAGGAGCGGGGCGGGACGGCTATGGCTACACCTTC.

The CDR3 DNA reads TGTGCCAGCAGTGCCGGGAACACAGATACGCAGTATTTT. Translating it yields CASSAGNTDTQYF. The J gene is TRBJ2-3, the V gene TRBV2, with D possibly being TRBD2 (5 bases). The CDR3 loop spans 13 amino acids. The germline CDR1 and CDR2 sequences are SNHLY and FYNNEI. Trimming removed 4 bases at V and 2 bases at J, with 7 bases between.